This record covers a single T cell receptor beta chain. Its antigen is unidentified. Stated time point: patch test 3, about 24 weeks after DPC sensitization. The treatment here: therapeutic diphenylcyclopropenone sensitization with weekly scalp DPC. In TCRdb, the RACE reads were re-called with MiXCR into one record per CDR3 protein. The data contain over 150,000 distinct CDR3 sequences, approximately 30% of them seen just once; the ten biggest clones take up 2% to 2.5%. The sample originates from a study of human T cells and chemical hapten exposure. Study-level findings and limits: TCRs above 1 in 1000 frequency did not change with DPC sensitization.

The CDR3 spans 15 residues. Germline CDR1 is SGDLS and CDR2 is YYNGEE. Trimming stripped 4 bases from V and 1 base from J, with 14 bases between. V usage is TRBV9 and J usage is TRBJ2-5; D is uncertain. The sequence derives from a woman aged 18-30 years with alopecia areata. Some clones in this sample may be carry-over from other donors' samples. Sequenced here: whole blood, sampled in connection with sensitization to the hapten diphenylcyclopropenone (DPC). The CDR3 DNA reads TGTGCCAGCAGCTCCGTAGGTTTCCCCCAAGAGACCCAGTACTTC. As protein: CASSSVGFPQETQYF.